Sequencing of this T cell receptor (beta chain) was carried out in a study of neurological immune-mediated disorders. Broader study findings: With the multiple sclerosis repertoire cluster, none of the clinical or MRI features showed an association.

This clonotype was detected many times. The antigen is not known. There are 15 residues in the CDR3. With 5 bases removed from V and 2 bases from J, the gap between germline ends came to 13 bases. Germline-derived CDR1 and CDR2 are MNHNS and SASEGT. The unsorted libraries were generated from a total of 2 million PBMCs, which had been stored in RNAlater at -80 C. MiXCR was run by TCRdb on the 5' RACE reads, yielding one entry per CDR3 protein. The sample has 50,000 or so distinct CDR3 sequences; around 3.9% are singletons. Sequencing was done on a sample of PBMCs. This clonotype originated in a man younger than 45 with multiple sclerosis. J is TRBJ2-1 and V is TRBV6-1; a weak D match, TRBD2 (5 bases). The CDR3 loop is CASSFRAETYNEQFF. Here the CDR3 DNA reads TGTGCCAGCAGTTTCAGAGCGGAGACCTACAATGAGCAGTTCTTC.